This TCR beta chain is from a study of CD8 T cells in ankylosing spondylitis. The CDR3 length is 15 residues. CDR1 LGHNA and CDR2 YSLEER come from the germline V gene. V trimming: 3 bases; J trimming: 3 bases; junction bases outside the gene matches: 7. General study results and limits: Peripheral blood held disease-linked clones only at relatively low frequency, and these were CD8+. Reportedly, disease-linked clones are significantly enriched in ankylosing spondylitis patients' matched synovial fluid. In ankylosing spondylitis blood, a motif of about 8 highly homologous TCR beta variants appeared characteristic.

From the 5' RACE reads, TCRdb called clonotypes with MiXCR, one entry per CDR3 protein. The sample comprises about 230,000 distinct CDR3 sequences, 8% to 9% of which are singletons, and about 5% rests with the top ten. Details on this clonotype: Its antigen remains unknown.

V usage is TRBV4-3 and J usage is TRBJ2-7; 8 bases align to TRBD1. Sequenced input: blood, either unsorted or a sorted T cell fraction (not recorded which). This clonotype originated in a female donor with ankylosing spondylitis or in good health (not recorded which). CDR3 region: CASSHLPDRGYEQYF. The CDR3 bases are TGCGCCAGCAGCCACCTCCCAGACAGGGGCTACGAGCAGTACTTC.